Shown below are 32 T cell receptor beta chains from a single sample sequenced in a study of T cell changes during pregnancy in multiple sclerosis. Data came from immunoSEQ multiplex PCR; TCRdb stores just in-frame clones and leaves some out. Of more than 35,000 clones in the sample, around nine tenths were seen once. This specimen was CD4+ T cells from peripheral blood mononuclear cells, taken in the first trimester of pregnancy. The receptors originated from a female donor with multiple sclerosis, enrolled in a pregnancy study.

The gene calls are TRBV5-6 and TRBJ1-5; D may be TRBD1 (5 bases). Germline V lookup: CDR1 SGHDT, CDR2 YYEEEE. The CDR3 sequence is 15 residues long. V gave up 1 base and J gave up 3 bases, with 11 bases separating them. CDR3 sequence: CASSLWGTHNQPQHF. The CDR3 DNA follows: TGTGCCAGCAGCTTGTGGGGCACGCACAATCAGCCCCAGCATTTT.

The rearrangement uses TRBV10-3 and TRBJ1-2; maybe TRBD1 (6 bases). In germline, CDR1 is ENHRY, CDR2 SYGVKD. With 3 bases removed from V and 4 bases from J, the gap between germline ends came to 6 bases. This CDR3 is built from 12 residues. CDR3 residues: CAISDRGYGYTF. The CDR3 nucleotides are TGTGCCATCAGTGACAGGGGCTATGGCTACACCTTC.

In its sample, this clone was seen once. The J gene is TRBJ2-7, the V gene TRBV7-8, with 7 bases lining up with TRBD1. This CDR3 contains 15 residues. Germline V gives CDR1 SGHVS, CDR2 FQNEAQ. The V segment lost 1 base and the J segment 7 bases; nucleotides outside the gene matches: 10. The CDR3 DNA is TGTGCCAGCAGCTTAGACAGGGGCCCTGGCTGGGAGCAGTACTTC. Residues: CASSLDRGPGWEQYF.

The genes are TRBV15 and TRBJ1-4; 7 bases are shared with TRBD1. The length of the CDR3 is 15 residues. With 2 bases clipped from V and 5 bases from J, the junction kept 5 bases outside the gene matches. Germline V lookup: CDR1 LNHNV, CDR2 YYDKDF (reference sequence). CDR3 DNA sequence: TGTGCCACCAGCAGAAGACAGGGCGGGAATGAAAAACTGTTTTTT. It specifies CATSRRQGGNEKLFF. Combining the CDR3 with reference TRBV15 and TRBJ1-4 gives the whole variable domain DAMVIQNPRYQVTQFGKPVTLSCSQTLNHNVMYWYQQKSSQAPKLLFHYYDKDFNNEADTPDNFQSRRPNTSFCFLDIRSPGLGDTAMYLCATSRRQGGNEKLFFGSGTQLSVL.

The chain has TRBV9 and TRBJ2-3; possibly TRBD2 for D (5 bases). V was pared by 0 bases and J by 2 bases, with 10 bases between. The CDR3 totals 15 residues. Germline V CDR1 and CDR2: SGDLS, YYNGEE. The CDR3 spells CASSVVGDNTDTQYF. CDR3 DNA sequence: TGTGCCAGCAGCGTAGTGGGAGACAACACAGATACGCAGTATTTT. Combining the CDR3 with reference TRBV9 and TRBJ2-3 gives the whole variable domain DSGVTQTPKHLITATGQRVTLRCSPRSGDLSVYWYQQSLDQGLQFLIQYYNGEERAKGNILERFSAQQFPDLHSELNLSSLELGDSALYFCASSVVGDNTDTQYFGPGTRLTVL.

This rearrangement joins TRBV7-9 to TRBJ1-4; 7 bases line up with TRBD1. Losses at the gene ends were 8 bases for V and 4 bases for J; bases not matched to a gene: 10. Per the germline V gene, CDR1 is SEHNR and CDR2 is FQNEAQ (reference sequence). There are 15 residues in the CDR3. CDR3 coding DNA: TGTGCCAGCGGCTCTCCGGACAGGTTTAATGAAAAACTGTTTTTT. Its translation: CASGSPDRFNEKLFF.

V is TRBV19 and J is TRBJ2-5; the D is unclear. The germline gives CDR1 LNHDA, CDR2 SQIVND (reference sequence). The CDR3 is 13 amino acids. Trimming removed 1 base from V and 7 bases from J, with 10 bases in between. CDR3 nucleotide sequence: TGTGCCAGTAGTATAGGAACAGTGGGGACCCAGTACTTC. It yields the protein CASSIGTVGTQYF.

The chain links TRBV5-1 to TRBJ2-7; TRBD1 matches 7 bases. After removal of 4 bases from V and 5 bases from J, the junction contained 6 bases not matched to a gene. The CDR3 runs to 13 residues. Germline V gives CDR1 SGHRS, CDR2 YFSETQ. The CDR3 DNA follows: TGCGCCAGCAGCCTCCCAGGGGGAGACGAGCAGTACTTC. As protein: CASSLPGGDEQYF.

The chain combines TRBV19 with TRBJ1-5; 7 bases match TRBD1. V was clipped by 3 bases and J by 4 bases; unmatched bases: 3. The CDR3 spans 14 residues. The V gene's germline CDR1 is LNHDA and CDR2 SQIVND (reference sequence). CDR3: CASSMGQQNQPQHF. For the CDR3, the DNA is TGTGCCAGTAGTATGGGACAGCAGAATCAGCCCCAGCATTTT.

The J gene is TRBJ1-2, the V gene TRBV28, with TRBD1 identical over 8 bases. This CDR3 has 14 amino acids. Germline trimming cut 6 bases from V and 4 bases from J; bases unmatched to any gene: 7. The germline V gene encodes CDR1 MDHEN and CDR2 SYDVKM. The CDR3 DNA sequence: TGTGCCAGCAGACAGGACAGGGTATCCTATGGCTACACCTTC. It yields the protein CASRQDRVSYGYTF.

The CDR3 bases are TGTGCCAGCTCACCCTTGGACAGTAGTAATGGCTACACCTTC. Its translation: CASSPLDSSNGYTF. The chain has TRBV18 and TRBJ1-2, with D possibly TRBD1 on 6 matching bases. From germline, CDR1 is KGHSH and CDR2 LQKENI. CDR3 length equals 14 residues. V gave up 3 bases and J gave up 6 bases, with 14 bases separating them. The whole variable domain, remainder taken from reference TRBV18 and TRBJ1-2, is NAGVMQNPRHLVRRRGQEARLRCSPMKGHSHVYWYRQLPEEGLKFMVYLQKENIIDESGMPKERFSAEFPKEGPSILRIQQVVRGDSAAYFCASSPLDSSNGYTFGSGTRLTVV.

V usage is TRBV27 and J usage is TRBJ2-2; weak D call: TRBD2 (5 bases). The germline gives CDR1 MNHEY, CDR2 SMNVEV (reference sequence). This CDR3 is built from 14 residues. V was trimmed by 6 bases and J by 1 base, leaving 9 bases between them. The CDR3 loop reads CASRRTQNTGELFF. The CDR3 bases are TGTGCCAGCAGAAGGACTCAGAACACCGGGGAGCTGTTTTTT.

The chain links TRBV11-1 to TRBJ1-1; possibly TRBD1 for D (6 bases). CDR3 size: 18 residues. Trimming pared 4 bases from V and 2 bases from J, leaving 23 bases between. Germline CDR1 and CDR2: SGHAT and FQDESV (reference sequence). The CDR3 sequence is CASSSGRGARGENTEAFF. CDR3 coding DNA: TGTGCCAGCAGCTCCGGAAGGGGCGCCAGGGGAGAAAACACTGAAGCTTTCTTT.

The chain joins TRBV6-1 to TRBJ2-3; unclear D gene. Per germline, CDR1 MNHNS and CDR2 SASEGT. The CDR3 runs to 13 residues. V dropped 10 bases and J dropped 0 bases, with 11 bases sitting between them. CDR3 nucleotide sequence: TGTGCCACCCTCCCCCGGAGCACAGATACGCAGTATTTT. This sequence encodes CATLPRSTDTQYF.

This chain links TRBV9 with TRBJ1-2; D ambiguous. The CDR3 consists of 15 residues. Trimming stripped 0 bases from V and 2 bases from J, with 11 bases between. Germline assignment: CDR1 SGDLS and CDR2 YYNGEE. The CDR3 region is CASSVGGGRNYGYTF. The CDR3 DNA sequence: TGTGCCAGCAGCGTAGGTGGAGGGAGGAACTATGGCTACACCTTC.

The V gene is TRBV5-5, the J gene TRBJ2-7; TRBD1 matches at 9 bases. Germline CDR1 is SGHKS and CDR2 is YYEKEE (reference sequence). The CDR3 length is 14 residues. V gave up 4 bases and J gave up 7 bases; unmatched junction bases: 9. The CDR3 reads CASSPTGGTEEQYF. CDR3 sequence (DNA): TGTGCCAGCAGCCCGACAGGGGGGACCGAGGAGCAGTACTTC.

As DNA, the CDR3 is TGTGCCAGCAGCCCAGATCAGGGGGGCGACACTGAAGCTTTCTTT. This gives the protein CASSPDQGGDTEAFF. The rearrangement links TRBV5-6 to TRBJ1-1; TRBD1 matches 7 bases. This CDR3 has 15 amino acids. The V and J ends lost 4 bases and 3 bases, in that order; junction bases with no gene match: 9. The V gene's germline CDR1 is SGHDT and CDR2 YYEEEE.

The V and J genes are TRBV4-1 and TRBJ2-1; no reliable D call. Looked up from germline, CDR1 is MGHRA and CDR2 is YSYEKL. The CDR3 runs 15 residues. V was cut by 3 bases and J by 2 bases, with 11 bases left in between. CDR3 residues: CASSHGPQTYNEQFF. CDR3 nucleotides: TGCGCCAGCAGCCACGGTCCCCAAACCTACAATGAGCAGTTCTTC.

The chain carries TRBV5-5 and TRBJ1-1; no reliable D call. The CDR3 loop spans 14 amino acids. Per the germline V gene, CDR1 is SGHKS and CDR2 is YYEKEE (reference sequence). Between the trimmed V and J ends, which lost 4 bases and 1 base, there was a span of 11 bases. The CDR3 region has the DNA TGTGCCAGCAGCCGGGTACGGGGGAACACTGAAGCTTTCTTT. Translating it yields CASSRVRGNTEAFF.

This chain's CDR3 is CASSLQTGGREKLFF. CDR3 DNA: TGTGCCAGCAGCTTACAAACAGGGGGTAGAGAAAAACTGTTTTTT. The chain has TRBV7-9 and TRBJ1-4, with 8 nucleotides matching TRBD1. Looked up from germline, CDR1 is SEHNR and CDR2 is FQNEAQ (reference sequence). The CDR3 contains 15 residues. V shed 2 bases and J 8 bases; nucleotides not matched to a gene: 7.

This clone was found once. The chain combines TRBV18 with TRBJ1-4; TRBD1 might be the D (5 bases). The CDR3 contains 14 residues. Germline V gene data show CDR1 as KGHSH and CDR2 as LQKENI. V was pared by 3 bases and J by 15 bases, with 20 bases between. CDR3 protein: CASSPLRDAAGMFF. In nucleotides, the CDR3 is TGTGCCAGCTCACCGCTCAGGGACGCCGCGGGGATGTTTTTT.

The CDR3 protein is CASSKVGHFYGYTF. CDR3 bases: TGTGCCAGCAGCAAAGTTGGACACTTCTATGGCTACACCTTC. The chain couples TRBV21-1 to TRBJ1-2; TRBD1 was called by the table and not checked on the DNA. TRBV21-1 is an annotated pseudogene. CDR3 length: 14 residues.

This clone was recorded once. V and J are TRBV27 and TRBJ2-1; a possible D gene is TRBD1 (7 bases). Looked up from germline, CDR1 is MNHEY and CDR2 is SMNVEV (reference sequence). The length of the CDR3 is 21 residues. Deletions cut 2 bases from V and 8 bases from J, with 34 bases between. The CDR3 is CASSLPPGAGGLTSGSDEQFF. The DNA of the CDR3 is TGTGCCAGCAGTTTACCCCCGGGGGCAGGGGGGTTGACTAGTGGTTCAGATGAGCAGTTCTTC.

The chain couples TRBV7-8 to TRBJ2-5; D gene ambiguous. V lost 1 base and J lost 1, with 7 bases in between. CDR1 is SGHVS and CDR2 is FQNEAQ in the germline V gene. This CDR3 is built from 14 residues. The CDR3 region has the DNA TGTGCCAGCAGCTTAGGAGGCGGCCAAGAGACCCAGTACTTC. Translated, it gives CASSLGGGQETQYF.

CDR3 nucleotide sequence: TGTGCCAGCAGTGAATACAGGGCTGGCTACACCTTC. This translates into CASSEYRAGYTF. The chain uses TRBV2 and TRBJ1-2; D is perhaps TRBD1 (6 bases). The germline V gene has CDR1 SNHLY and CDR2 FYNNEI. The CDR3 sequence is 12 residues long. V gave up 2 bases and J gave up 7 bases, with 8 bases separating them.

This CDR3 is CSVGGRGYEQYF. The CDR3 bases are TGCAGCGTTGGTGGTAGGGGCTACGAGCAGTACTTC. The J gene is TRBJ2-7, the V gene TRBV29-1, with D perhaps TRBD1 (5 bases). The CDR3 has 12 residues. The germline gives CDR1 SQVTM, CDR2 ANQGSEA. V was shortened by 4 bases and J by 3 bases, with 10 bases between the two germline ends.

The CDR3 protein is CAFRGTSGLNIQYF. CDR3 sequence (DNA): TGTGCCTTCAGGGGAACTAGCGGGCTGAACATTCAGTACTTC. V and J are TRBV30 and TRBJ2-4; TRBD2 aligns across 9 bases. The ends lost 7 bases at V and 7 bases at J; junction bases unmatched: 11. CDR3 length equals 14 residues. Germline assignment: CDR1 GTSNPN and CDR2 SVGIG (reference sequence).

The rearrangement links TRBV6-1 to TRBJ1-2; D gene ambiguous. The CDR3 runs 14 residues. Deletions cut 0 bases from V and 4 bases from J, with 9 bases between. The germline gives CDR1 MNHNS, CDR2 SASEGT. CDR3 in amino acids: CASSEAEEIYGYTF. The CDR3 DNA follows: TGTGCCAGCAGTGAAGCTGAGGAGATCTATGGCTACACCTTC.

The genes are TRBV7-2 and TRBJ1-4; no clear D. The germline CDR1 and CDR2 sequences are SGHTA and FQGNSA. The V end lost 4 bases, the J end lost 0 bases, and 12 bases lay between the germline ends. The CDR3 has 16 residues. The CDR3 is CASSSAPGTTNEKLFF. The CDR3 bases are TGTGCCAGCAGCTCTGCTCCCGGGACAACTAATGAAAAACTGTTTTTT.

The V gene is TRBV11-3, the J gene TRBJ2-1; D is perhaps TRBD2 (6 bases). The CDR3 has 12 residues. Germline CDR1 is SGHNT and CDR2 is YENEEA. V was shortened by 0 bases and J by 10 bases, with 7 bases between the two germline ends. The CDR3 region has the DNA TGTGCCAGCAGCTTAGATCGGGGGGAGCAGTTCTTC. Translation: CASSLDRGEQFF.

This clone was found once. This rearrangement joins TRBV19 to TRBJ2-1; TRBD2 matches at 14 bases. The CDR3 spans 14 residues. Per germline, CDR1 LNHDA and CDR2 SQIVND (reference sequence). J gave up 9 bases and V 4 bases, and 2 bases lay outside the gene matches. Here the CDR3 reads CASSRLAGGREQFF. The CDR3 DNA is TGTGCCAGTAGTAGACTAGCGGGGGGGCGTGAGCAGTTCTTC. Using reference TRBV19 and TRBJ2-1 for the parts outside the CDR3, the full variable domain is DGGITQSPKYLFRKEGQNVTLSCEQNLNHDAMYWYRQDPGQGLRLIYYSQIVNDFQKGDIAEGYSVSREKKESFPLTVTSAQKNPTAFYLCASSRLAGGREQFFGPGTRLTVL.

This clone has only one observation. The chain employs TRBV29-1 and TRBJ2-5, with TRBD1 identical over 8 bases. V trimming: 6 bases; J trimming: 5 bases; junction bases outside the gene matches: 8. Germline V gene data show CDR1 as SQVTM and CDR2 as ANQGSEA. The CDR3 loop spans 13 amino acids. The CDR3 reads CSVTGATIETQYF. The CDR3 nucleotides are TGCAGCGTGACAGGGGCTACTATTGAGACCCAGTACTTC.